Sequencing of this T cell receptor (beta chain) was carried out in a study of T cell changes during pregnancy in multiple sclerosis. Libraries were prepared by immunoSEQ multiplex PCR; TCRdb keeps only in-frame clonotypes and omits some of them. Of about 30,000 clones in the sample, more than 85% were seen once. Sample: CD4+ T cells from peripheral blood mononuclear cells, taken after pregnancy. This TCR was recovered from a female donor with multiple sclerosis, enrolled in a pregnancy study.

CDR3 coding DNA: TGTGCCAGCAGCTTGGGGCCCGGGACAGGGAGCTATGAGCAGTTCTTC. This gives the protein CASSLGPGTGSYEQFF. The chain is built from TRBV5-5 and TRBJ2-1, with TRBD1 matching 9 bases. CDR3 length: 16 amino acids. Per germline, CDR1 SGHKS and CDR2 YYEKEE (reference sequence). Trimming at V came to 0 bases and at J to 8 bases, leaving 9 bases not matched to a gene.